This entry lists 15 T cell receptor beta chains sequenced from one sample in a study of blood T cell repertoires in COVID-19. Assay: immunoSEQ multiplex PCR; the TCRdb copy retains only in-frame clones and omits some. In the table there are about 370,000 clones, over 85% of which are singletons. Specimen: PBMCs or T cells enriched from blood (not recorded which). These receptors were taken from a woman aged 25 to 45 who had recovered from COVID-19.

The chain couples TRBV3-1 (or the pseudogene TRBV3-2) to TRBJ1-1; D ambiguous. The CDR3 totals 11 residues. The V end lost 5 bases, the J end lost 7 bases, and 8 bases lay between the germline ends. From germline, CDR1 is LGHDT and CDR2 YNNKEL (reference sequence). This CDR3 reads CASSGRLEAFF. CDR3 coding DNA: TGTGCCAGCAGCGGCCGCCTTGAAGCTTTCTTT.

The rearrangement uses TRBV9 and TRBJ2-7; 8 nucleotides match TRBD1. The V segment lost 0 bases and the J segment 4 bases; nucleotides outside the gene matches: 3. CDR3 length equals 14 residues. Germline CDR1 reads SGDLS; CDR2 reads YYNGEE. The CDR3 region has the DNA TGTGCCAGCAGCGTAGGGGGGGACAGGTACGAGCAGTACTTC. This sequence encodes CASSVGGDRYEQYF.

DNA of the CDR3: TGCGCCAGCAGCCAAGATCGAAGGACAGCTGTGTTCAAACTGTTTTTT. Encoded protein: CASSQDRRTAVFKLFF. The rearrangement uses TRBV4-3 and TRBJ1-4; D possibly corresponds to TRBD1 (6 bases). Trimming took off 0 bases at V and 11 bases at J, with 19 bases between the two ends. This CDR3 is built from 16 residues. Germline V lookup: CDR1 LGHNA, CDR2 YSLEER.

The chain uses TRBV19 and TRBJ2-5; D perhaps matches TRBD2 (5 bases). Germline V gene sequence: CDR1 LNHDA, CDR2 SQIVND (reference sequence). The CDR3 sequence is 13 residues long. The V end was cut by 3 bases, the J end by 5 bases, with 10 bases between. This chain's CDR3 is CASSMRARETQYF. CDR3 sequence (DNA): TGTGCCAGTAGTATGCGGGCGAGGGAGACCCAGTACTTC.

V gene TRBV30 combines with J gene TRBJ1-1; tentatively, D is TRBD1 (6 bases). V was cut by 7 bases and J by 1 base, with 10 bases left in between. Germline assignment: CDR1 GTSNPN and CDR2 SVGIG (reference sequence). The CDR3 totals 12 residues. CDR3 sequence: CASSDRNTEAFF. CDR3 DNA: TGTGCCTCGTCGGACAGGAACACTGAAGCTTTCTTT.

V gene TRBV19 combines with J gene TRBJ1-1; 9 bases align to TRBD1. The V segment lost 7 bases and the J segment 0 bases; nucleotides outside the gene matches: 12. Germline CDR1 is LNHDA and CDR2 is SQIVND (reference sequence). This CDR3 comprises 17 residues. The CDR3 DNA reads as TGTGCCAGTACCATGACCGGGACAGGGCCTATGAACACTGAAGCTTTCTTT. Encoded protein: CASTMTGTGPMNTEAFF.

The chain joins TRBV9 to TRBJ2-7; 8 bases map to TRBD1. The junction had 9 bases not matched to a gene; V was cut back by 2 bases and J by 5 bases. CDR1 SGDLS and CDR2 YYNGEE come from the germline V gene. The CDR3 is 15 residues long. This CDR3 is CASSVDRDRSHEQYF. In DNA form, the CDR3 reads TGTGCCAGCAGCGTGGACCGGGACAGGTCCCACGAGCAGTACTTC.

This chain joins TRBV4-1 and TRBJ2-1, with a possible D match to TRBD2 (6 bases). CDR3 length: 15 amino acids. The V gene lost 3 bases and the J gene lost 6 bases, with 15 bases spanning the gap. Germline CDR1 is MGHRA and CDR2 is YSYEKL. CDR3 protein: CASSHSQGLFNEQFF. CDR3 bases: TGCGCCAGCAGCCACTCGCAGGGACTGTTCAATGAGCAGTTCTTC.

Here the CDR3 DNA reads TGTGCCAGCAGTCAGAACAGGGGGAACACAGATACGCAGTATTTT. Protein: CASSQNRGNTDTQYF. V is TRBV2 and J is TRBJ2-3; 8 nucleotides match TRBD1. Germline CDR1 is SNHLY and CDR2 is FYNNEI. The CDR3 has 15 amino acids. V shed 5 bases, J shed 2 bases, and the junction held 6 bases outside the gene matches.

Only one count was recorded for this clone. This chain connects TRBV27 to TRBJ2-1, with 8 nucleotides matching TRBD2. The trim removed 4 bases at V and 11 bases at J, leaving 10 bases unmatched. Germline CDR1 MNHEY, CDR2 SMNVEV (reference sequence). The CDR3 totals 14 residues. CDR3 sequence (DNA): TGTGCCAGCAGTTCGCCTCGGGGGGGGAGCCAGCAGTTCTTC. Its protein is CASSSPRGGSQQFF.

The CDR3 loop is CATSPRGKDEAFF. The CDR3 DNA reads as TGTGCCACCAGTCCAAGGGGGAAAGATGAAGCTTTCTTT. The rearrangement joins TRBV24-1 to TRBJ1-1; possible D gene TRBD1, 6 bases. The CDR3 consists of 13 residues. V was cut by 6 bases and J by 7 bases, with 14 bases left in between. Germline V gene data show CDR1 as KGHDR and CDR2 as SFDVKD.

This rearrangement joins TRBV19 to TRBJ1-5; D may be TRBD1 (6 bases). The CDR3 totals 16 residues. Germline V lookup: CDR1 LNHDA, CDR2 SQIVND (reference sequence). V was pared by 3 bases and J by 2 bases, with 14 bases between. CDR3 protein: CASSILGQIGNQPQHF. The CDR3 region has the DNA TGTGCCAGTAGTATTCTTGGACAGATCGGCAATCAGCCCCAGCATTTT.

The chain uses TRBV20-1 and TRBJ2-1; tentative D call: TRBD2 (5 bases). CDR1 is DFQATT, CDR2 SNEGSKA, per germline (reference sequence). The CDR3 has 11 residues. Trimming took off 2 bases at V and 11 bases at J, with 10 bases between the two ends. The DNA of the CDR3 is TGCAGTGCTAGATACCCTAGCAAGCAGTTCTTC. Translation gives CSARYPSKQFF.

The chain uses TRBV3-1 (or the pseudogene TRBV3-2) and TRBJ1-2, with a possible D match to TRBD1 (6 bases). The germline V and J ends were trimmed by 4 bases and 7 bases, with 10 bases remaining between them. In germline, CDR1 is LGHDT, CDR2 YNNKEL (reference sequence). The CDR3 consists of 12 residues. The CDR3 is CASSPDRSGYTF. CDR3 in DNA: TGTGCCAGCAGCCCAGACAGGTCTGGCTACACCTTC.

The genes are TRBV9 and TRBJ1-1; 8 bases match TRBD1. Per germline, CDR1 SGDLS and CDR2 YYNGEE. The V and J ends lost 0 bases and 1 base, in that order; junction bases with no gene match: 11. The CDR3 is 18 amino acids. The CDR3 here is CASSVAGQVWGSNTEAFF. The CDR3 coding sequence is TGTGCCAGCAGCGTAGCGGGACAGGTTTGGGGTTCGAACACTGAAGCTTTCTTT.